This T cell receptor beta chain is drawn from a study of blood T cell repertoires in COVID-19. Background on the study: COVID-19 samples from acute and convalescent phases originated in the United States, Italy and Spain.

In the original processing: It was from reference gene primer amplification that nucleated cell counts were estimated. TCRdb's copy holds only in-frame clones and misses some; the assay was immunoSEQ multiplex PCR. From that table come the V and J calls and clone size; the DNA was used to work out D and trimming. The sample carries 12,000 or so clones, approximately 86% recorded once. This receptor was obtained from a human donor in a cohort sampled during active COVID-19. Sequences were obtained from peripheral blood.

This CDR3 reads CASSLGQGGIQETQYF. CDR3 in DNA: TGTGCCAGCAGCTTAGGACAGGGCGGGATTCAAGAGACCCAGTACTTC. The chain carries TRBV7-2 and TRBJ2-5; D perhaps matches TRBD1 (7 bases). Trimming shortened V by 1 base and J by 2 bases, and 14 bases separated the two germline ends. The CDR3 length is 16 residues. The germline CDR1 and CDR2 sequences are SGHTA and FQGNSA.